The 3 T cell receptor beta chains presented below share a single source sample, sequenced in a study of beta chain features in type 1 diabetes (dated by TCRdb to 2017 to 2018). The paper's findings and limits, for the study overall: Type 1 diabetes patients showed a moderate but significant shortening of TCRB CDR3 length in all four CD4+ subsets.

These receptors lack a known antigen. Libraries were made using the immunoSEQ multiplex PCR assay. The High Capacity cDNA Reverse Transcription Kit was used to reverse transcribe all of the isolated RNA, meaning that expressed TCRB transcripts were what got sequenced. The clones in this table, taken by TCRdb from immuneACCESS, are in-frame only. Not every clone is retained; where verified, under half of the shortfall comes from an unresolved V gene, and the cause of the rest is unknown. The sample yields 95,000 to 150,000 clones; roughly 15% were counted once. The ten largest clones take up 2% to 2.5% of the sample. Sequencing was carried out using central memory CD4+ T cells from blood. Source of these receptors: a man between 25 and 39 years old with type 1 diabetes.

This clone was counted between two and nine times. The chain joins TRBV4-2 to TRBJ2-5; 11 positions agree with TRBD2. Germline V gene data show CDR1 as LGHNA and CDR2 as YNFKEQ. The V and J ends lost 1 base and 7 bases, in that order; junction bases with no gene match: 8. This CDR3 contains 16 residues. In DNA form, the CDR3 reads TGTGCCAGCAGCCAAGGGCCAACTAGCGGGGGACTGACCCAGTACTTC. Amino acid sequence: CASSQGPTSGGLTQYF.

This clone showed up just a few times. The chain recombines TRBV4-1 with TRBJ2-7; possibly TRBD1 for D (5 bases). Per the germline V gene, CDR1 is MGHRA and CDR2 is YSYEKL. This CDR3 has 15 amino acids. With 1 base removed from V and 1 base from J, the gap between germline ends came to 11 bases. The CDR3 DNA sequence: TGCGCCAGCAGCCAAGGGGTACAGGTTTCCTACGAGCAGTACTTC. Amino acids: CASSQGVQVSYEQYF.

This clone was picked up a small number of times. The rearrangement joins TRBV29-1 to TRBJ2-6; 8 positions match TRBD1. CDR1 SQVTM and CDR2 ANQGSEA come from the germline V gene. The CDR3 loop spans 15 amino acids. Trimming cost V 5 bases and J 2 bases; bases outside gene matches: 5. The CDR3 loop is CSVYLRGPGANVLTF. The CDR3 DNA follows: TGCAGCGTTTATCTCAGGGGGCCTGGGGCCAACGTCCTGACTTTC.